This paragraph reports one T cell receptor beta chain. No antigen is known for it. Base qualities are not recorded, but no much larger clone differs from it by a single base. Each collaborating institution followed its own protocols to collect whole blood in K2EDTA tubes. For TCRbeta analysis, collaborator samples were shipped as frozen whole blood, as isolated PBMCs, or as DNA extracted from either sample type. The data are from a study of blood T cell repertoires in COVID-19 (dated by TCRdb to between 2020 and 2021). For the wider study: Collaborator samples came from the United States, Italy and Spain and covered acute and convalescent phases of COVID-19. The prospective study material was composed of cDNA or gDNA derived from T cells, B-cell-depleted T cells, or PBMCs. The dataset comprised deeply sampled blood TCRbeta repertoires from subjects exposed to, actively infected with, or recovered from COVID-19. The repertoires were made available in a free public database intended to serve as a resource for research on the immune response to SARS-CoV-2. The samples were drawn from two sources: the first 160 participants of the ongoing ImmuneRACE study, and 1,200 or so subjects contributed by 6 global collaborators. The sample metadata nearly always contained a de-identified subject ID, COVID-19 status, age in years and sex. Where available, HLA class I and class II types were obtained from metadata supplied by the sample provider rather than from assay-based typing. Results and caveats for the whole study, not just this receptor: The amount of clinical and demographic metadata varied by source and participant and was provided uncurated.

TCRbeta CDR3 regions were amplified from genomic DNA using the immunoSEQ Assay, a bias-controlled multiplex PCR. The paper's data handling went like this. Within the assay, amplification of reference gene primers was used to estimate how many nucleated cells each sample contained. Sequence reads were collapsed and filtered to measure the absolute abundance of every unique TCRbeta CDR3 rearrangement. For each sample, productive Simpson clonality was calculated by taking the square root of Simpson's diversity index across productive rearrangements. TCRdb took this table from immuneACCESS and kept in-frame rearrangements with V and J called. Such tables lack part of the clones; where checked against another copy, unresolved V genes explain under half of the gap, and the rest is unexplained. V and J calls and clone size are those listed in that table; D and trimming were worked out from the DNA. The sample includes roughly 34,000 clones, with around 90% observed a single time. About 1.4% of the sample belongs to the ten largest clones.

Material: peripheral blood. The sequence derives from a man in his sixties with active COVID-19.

At the DNA level, the sequence is TGTGCCATCAGGGACAGCCCCTACGAGCAGTACTTC. Its translation reads: CAIRDSPYEQYF. The chain joins TRBV10-3 to TRBJ2-7; tentative D gene TRBD1, with 6 bases matching. The CDR3 holds 12 amino acids from the cysteine to the phenylalanine. The DNA shown is the 36-base CDR3, in frame from base 1. V and J lose 6 bases and 2 bases, and a span of 8 bases separates them. According to the germline V gene, CDR1 reads ENHRY and CDR2 reads SYGVKD.